Each of the 30 T cell receptor beta chains below was sequenced from the same sample in a study of blood T cell repertoires in COVID-19. The data were produced by immunoSEQ multiplex PCR, yet TCRdb's version contains in-frame clones alone and is incomplete. This sample has more than 250,000 clones; approximately 85% occur once, and the top ten carry 2.2%. Sequenced sample: PBMCs or T cells enriched from blood (not recorded which). These receptors were taken from a man aged 30 to 45 who had recovered from COVID-19.

The CDR3 is CASGAGLAGEQFF. The CDR3 nucleotides read TGTGCTAGTGGTGCCGGGTTAGCCGGTGAGCAGTTCTTC. This sequence joins TRBV12-5 and TRBJ2-1; no clear D gene. The CDR3 has 13 residues. Trimming pared 5 bases from V and 9 bases from J, leaving 14 bases between. The germline CDR1 and CDR2 sequences are LGHNT and FRNRAP.

CDR3 amino acids: CAISGPGQGGNTEAFF. DNA of the CDR3: TGTGCCATCAGTGGCCCCGGACAGGGAGGAAACACTGAAGCTTTCTTT. J is TRBJ1-1 and V is TRBV10-3; 8 positions agree with TRBD1. Germline CDR1 reads ENHRY; CDR2 reads SYGVKD. The CDR3 runs 16 residues. Trimming took 4 bases from V and 2 from J; bases not matched to a gene: 9.

The CDR3 loop is CASSFFGQGGNQPQHF. CDR3 nucleotides: TGTGCCAGCAGCTTCTTTGGACAGGGAGGGAATCAGCCCCAGCATTTT. This chain links TRBV7-9 with TRBJ1-5; TRBD1 agrees at 8 bases. Germline lookup yields CDR1 SEHNR and CDR2 FQNEAQ (reference sequence). The junction had 8 bases not matched to a gene; V was cut back by 3 bases and J by 4 bases. The CDR3 is 16 amino acids.

CDR3 coding DNA: TGCGCCAGCAGCTTCGGAAGGGGATCTAACTATGGCTACACCTTC. Encoded protein: CASSFGRGSNYGYTF. V usage is TRBV5-1 and J usage is TRBJ1-2, with D maybe TRBD1 (5 bases). The CDR3 is 15 residues long. CDR1 is SGHRS, CDR2 YFSETQ, per germline. Trimming left V 2 bases short and J 0 bases short, with 11 bases between.

This clone came up a few times. The V gene is TRBV18, the J gene TRBJ2-2; 7 bases fit TRBD1. From germline, CDR1 is KGHSH and CDR2 LQKENI. The V gene end was trimmed by 5 bases and the J gene end by 4 bases; junction bases not matched to a gene: 4. This CDR3 spans 14 amino acids. The CDR3 region has the DNA TGTGCCAGCTCAAGGGACAGAAGCACCGGGGAGCTGTTTTTT. Translated: CASSRDRSTGELFF.

V usage is TRBV19 and J usage is TRBJ2-6; D perhaps matches TRBD2 (5 bases). The CDR3 loop spans 18 amino acids. The germline V gene encodes CDR1 LNHDA and CDR2 SQIVND (reference sequence). V was cut by 7 bases and J by 0 bases, with 19 bases left in between. The CDR3 DNA sequence: TGTGCCAGTACTATCCAGCCCTTAGCGCACTCTGGGGCCAACGTCCTGACTTTC. This encodes CASTIQPLAHSGANVLTF.

The chain joins TRBV5-5 to TRBJ2-7; 9 bases agree with TRBD1. The trim removed 4 bases at V and 3 bases at J, leaving 11 bases unmatched. CDR3 length: 16 amino acids. Germline lookup yields CDR1 SGHKS and CDR2 YYEKEE (reference sequence). The CDR3 bases are TGTGCCAGCAGCACATTCCCGACAGGGGGAAACTACGAGCAGTACTTC. This translates into CASSTFPTGGNYEQYF. Full variable domain (remainder filled in from reference TRBV5-5 and TRBJ2-7): DAGVTQSPTHLIKTRGQQVTLRCSPISGHKSVSWYQQVLGQGPQFIFQYYEKEERGRGNFPDRFSARQFPNYSSELNVNALLLGDSALYLCASSTFPTGGNYEQYFGPGTRLTVT.

The chain joins TRBV7-2 to TRBJ1-1; 7 bases align to TRBD1. Germline values: CDR1 SGHTA, CDR2 FQGNSA. V dropped 4 bases and J dropped 4; count of bases not matched to a gene: 3. The CDR3 sequence is 13 residues long. The CDR3 DNA is TGTGCCAGCAGCTCACAGGGGAGCACTGAAGCTTTCTTT. It translates to CASSSQGSTEAFF.

This clone was observed once. The J gene is TRBJ2-5, the V gene TRBV5-4, with D tentatively TRBD1 (6 bases). This CDR3 has 13 residues. Germline CDR1 reads SGHNT; CDR2 reads YYREEE (reference sequence). V was trimmed by 4 bases and J by 2 bases, leaving 9 bases between them. The CDR3 region is CASSRGKQETQYF. CDR3 sequence (DNA): TGTGCCAGCAGCAGGGGGAAACAAGAGACCCAGTACTTC.

This chain joins TRBV6-2 or TRBV6-3 and TRBJ2-7; 7 bases are shared with TRBD1. Germline V lookup: CDR1 MNHEY, CDR2 SVGEGT. CDR3 length: 16 residues. With 5 bases clipped from V and 3 bases from J, the junction kept 13 bases outside the gene matches. CDR3 in DNA: TGTGCCAGCAGTAAACATACCGGGACAGCGATCTACGAGCAGTACTTC. This encodes CASSKHTGTAIYEQYF.

The count of this clone is one. V and J are TRBV2 and TRBJ2-7; 11 positions match TRBD1. Germline assignment: CDR1 SNHLY and CDR2 FYNNEI. Trimming took 8 bases from V and 4 from J; bases not matched to a gene: 10. CDR3 size: 15 residues. The CDR3 region is CASEVSGTGGYEQYF. CDR3 DNA sequence: TGTGCCAGCGAAGTTTCCGGGACAGGGGGTTACGAGCAGTACTTC.

J is TRBJ1-5 and V is TRBV7-2; 9 nucleotides line up with TRBD1. The CDR3 has 15 amino acids. Germline V gene lookup returns CDR1 SGHTA and CDR2 FQGNSA. J gave up 7 bases and V 4 bases, and 8 bases lay outside the gene matches. The CDR3 DNA follows: TGTGCCAGCAGCTCGCCGGGACAGGGTTTCCAGCCCCAGCATTTT. It yields the protein CASSSPGQGFQPQHF.

V is TRBV5-1 and J is TRBJ2-5, with 10 bases matching TRBD1. There are 15 residues in the CDR3. J gave up 4 bases and V 4 bases, and 7 bases lay outside the gene matches. In germline, CDR1 is SGHRS, CDR2 YFSETQ. The CDR3: CASSRGQGGGETQYF. The CDR3 bases are TGCGCCAGCAGCCGTGGACAGGGGGGTGGAGAGACCCAGTACTTC.

A single count supports this clone. The chain combines TRBV13 with TRBJ2-7; TRBD2 matches 12 bases. V gave up 3 bases and J gave up 9 bases; unmatched junction bases: 3. The CDR3 is 13 residues long. Germline-derived CDR1 and CDR2 are PRHDT and FYEKMQ (reference sequence). The DNA for the CDR3 is TGTGCCAGCAGCTTGGGACTAGCGGGTAGGCAGTACTTC. Translated: CASSLGLAGRQYF.

The count of this clone is one. The V gene is TRBV18, the J gene TRBJ1-4; weak D call: TRBD1 (5 bases). With 5 bases removed from V and 8 bases from J, the gap between germline ends came to 9 bases. Germline V gene data show CDR1 as KGHSH and CDR2 as LQKENI. The CDR3 is 12 residues long. CDR3 sequence (DNA): TGTGCCAGCTCAGGGGCCGGGGAAAAACTGTTTTTT. As protein: CASSGAGEKLFF. Variable domain in full (rest from reference TRBV18 and TRBJ1-4): NAGVMQNPRHLVRRRGQEARLRCSPMKGHSHVYWYRQLPEEGLKFMVYLQKENIIDESGMPKERFSAEFPKEGPSILRIQQVVRGDSAAYFCASSGAGEKLFFGSGTQLSVL.

The genes are TRBV18 and TRBJ2-7; 8 bases fit TRBD2. The CDR3 has 17 residues. Germline CDR1 KGHSH, CDR2 LQKENI. Losses at the gene ends were 5 bases for V and 4 bases for J; bases not matched to a gene: 16. CDR3 sequence: CASSSRSGGPSGYEQYF. In DNA, the CDR3 is TGTGCCAGCTCATCGAGGTCGGGGGGCCCTAGCGGGTACGAGCAGTACTTC.

The chain combines TRBV5-1 with TRBJ1-4, with D possibly TRBD1 on 6 matching bases. Germline assignment: CDR1 SGHRS and CDR2 YFSETQ. V gave up 3 bases and J gave up 4 bases, with 10 bases separating them. The CDR3 spans 14 residues. CDR3 residues: CASSSQGDNEKLFF. The CDR3 nucleotides are TGCGCCAGCAGCTCACAGGGAGATAATGAAAAACTGTTTTTT.

The chain joins TRBV6-5 to TRBJ1-3; unclear D gene. CDR1 and CDR2 (germline): MNHEY, SVGAGI. The CDR3 runs to 12 residues. Trimming took off 2 bases at V and 4 bases at J, with 3 bases between the two ends. The CDR3 spells CASSYEGNTIYF. In DNA, the CDR3 is TGTGCCAGCAGTTACGAGGGAAACACCATATATTTT.

The J gene is TRBJ2-5, the V gene TRBV4-1, with TRBD2 identical over 8 bases. From germline, CDR1 is MGHRA and CDR2 YSYEKL. Trimming at V came to 4 bases and at J to 2 bases, leaving 6 bases not matched to a gene. This CDR3 is 15 amino acids long. Written as DNA, the CDR3 is TGCGCCAGCAGCCGCCCGACTAGCGTACAAGAGACCCAGTACTTC. Residues: CASSRPTSVQETQYF.

The rearrangement joins TRBV30 to TRBJ2-2; 9 bases match TRBD1. The CDR3 loop spans 15 amino acids. V shed 6 bases and J 1 base; nucleotides not matched to a gene: 6. Germline CDR1 and CDR2: GTSNPN and SVGIG (reference sequence). This CDR3 reads CACRPGQGNTGELFF. The CDR3 DNA reads TGTGCCTGTCGTCCGGGACAGGGGAACACCGGGGAGCTGTTTTTT. The full variable domain, rest sourced from reference TRBV30 and TRBJ2-2, is SQTIHQWPATLVQPVGSPLSLECTVEGTSNPNLYWYRQAAGRGLQLLFYSVGIGQISSEVPQNLSASRPQDRQFILSSKKLLLSDSGFYLCACRPGQGNTGELFFGEGSRLTVL.

V gene TRBV11-2 combines with J gene TRBJ2-1; 13 bases align to TRBD2. CDR3 length: 17 residues. V lost 0 bases to trimming and J lost 3 bases; unmatched junction nucleotides: 2. Germline CDR1 and CDR2: SGHAT and FQNNGV. The chain's CDR3 is CASSLELAGGLYNEQFF. In DNA, the CDR3 is TGTGCCAGCAGCTTAGAACTAGCGGGGGGGCTCTACAATGAGCAGTTCTTC. The whole variable domain, remainder taken from reference TRBV11-2 and TRBJ2-1, is EAGVAQSPRYKIIEKRQSVAFWCNPISGHATLYWYQQILGQGPKLLIQFQNNGVVDDSQLPKDRFSAERLKGVDSTLKIQPAKLEDSAVYLCASSLELAGGLYNEQFFGPGTRLTVL.

This clone was seen once. The chain employs TRBV6-2 or TRBV6-3 and TRBJ1-1; 10 bases are a match to TRBD1. The CDR3 extends over 16 amino acids. Germline CDR1 MNHEY, CDR2 SVGEGT. The V segment lost 6 bases and the J segment 1 base; nucleotides outside the gene matches: 8. The CDR3 loop is CASSRPGTGANTEAFF. The CDR3 region has the DNA TGTGCCAGCAGCCGTCCCGGGACAGGGGCGAACACTGAAGCTTTCTTT.

This clone showed up just once. V usage is TRBV12-3 or TRBV12-4 and J usage is TRBJ2-7, with D possibly being TRBD1 (6 bases). There are 13 residues in the CDR3. Trimming removed 5 bases from V and 3 bases from J, with 11 bases in between. CDR3 amino acids: CASSRDNYYEQYF. CDR3 DNA: TGTGCCAGCAGTCGGGACAACTACTACGAGCAGTACTTC.

This chain links TRBV5-6 with TRBJ1-2, with 9 bases matching TRBD1. Per germline, CDR1 SGHDT and CDR2 YYEEEE. CDR3 size: 16 residues. The V and J ends lost 4 bases and 8 bases, in that order; junction bases with no gene match: 15. The CDR3 DNA is TGTGCCAGCAGCACGAGCCCCGGGACAGGGAGGTTCGGCTACACCTTC. The encoded protein is CASSTSPGTGRFGYTF.

The chain couples TRBV30 to TRBJ2-1, with D possibly being TRBD2 (5 bases). Between the trimmed V and J ends, which lost 0 bases and 8 bases, there was a span of 8 bases. The CDR3 consists of 12 residues. In germline, CDR1 is GTSNPN, CDR2 SVGIG (reference sequence). The CDR3 is CAWSVRGDEQFF. In DNA, the CDR3 is TGTGCCTGGAGTGTACGGGGTGATGAGCAGTTCTTC.

V and J are TRBV18 and TRBJ2-3; 9 bases are a match to TRBD1. The J segment lost 2 bases and the V segment lost 5 bases, leaving 5 bases of the junction unmatched. CDR1 and CDR2 from the germline V gene are KGHSH and LQKENI. There are 15 residues in the CDR3. As DNA, the CDR3 is TGTGCCAGCTCAACGGGACAGGGTTACACAGATACGCAGTATTTT. This sequence encodes CASSTGQGYTDTQYF.

J is TRBJ1-5 and V is TRBV10-3; no firm D call. The length of the CDR3 is 15 residues. CDR1 ENHRY and CDR2 SYGVKD come from the germline V gene. Deletions cut 6 bases from V and 0 bases from J, with 12 bases between. The CDR3 region has the DNA TGTGCCATCAGATTAGACGGGAATAGCAATCAGCCCCAGCATTTT. This encodes CAIRLDGNSNQPQHF.

This clone was seen a few times. The chain joins TRBV27 to TRBJ1-4; D perhaps matches TRBD1 (6 bases). Germline V gives CDR1 MNHEY, CDR2 SMNVEV (reference sequence). The CDR3 contains 15 residues. Trimming pared 6 bases from V and 7 bases from J, leaving 18 bases between. In DNA, the CDR3 is TGTGCCAGCAGCCAAACAGGGCGTTTTAGTGAAAAACTGTTTTTT. Translated, it gives CASSQTGRFSEKLFF.

V is TRBV6-6 and J is TRBJ2-5, with 8 bases that match TRBD1. CDR3 length: 14 residues. Germline trimming cut 5 bases from V and 2 bases from J; bases unmatched to any gene: 4. The germline gives CDR1 MNHNY, CDR2 SVGAGI (reference sequence). The DNA of the CDR3 is TGTGCCAGCAGTACGGACAGGGAACAAGAGACCCAGTACTTC. Protein: CASSTDREQETQYF.

The V call is TRBV19, the J call TRBJ1-6; D not resolved. CDR3 length: 17 amino acids. Looked up from germline, CDR1 is LNHDA and CDR2 is SQIVND (reference sequence). Trimming left V 1 base short and J 3 bases short, with 13 bases between. CDR3 sequence reads: CASSIALVRGYNSPLHF. The DNA of the CDR3 is TGTGCCAGTAGTATAGCACTTGTACGGGGCTATAATTCACCCCTCCACTTT.